One sample yielded the 18 T cell receptor beta chains listed below, sequenced in a study of beta chain features in type 1 diabetes. Sequencing targeted expressed TCRB transcripts, as all isolated RNA had been reverse transcribed. Clones were sequenced by immunoSEQ multiplex PCR, and TCRdb holds only the in-frame ones, with some missing. The table has hundreds of thousands of clones, around 13% seen once. Sequencing was performed on naive CD4+ T cells from blood. The source of these receptors is a man younger than 35 in good health.

The sample holds a few counts of this clone. The chain is built from TRBV23-1 and TRBJ1-2; no clear D gene. TRBV23-1 carries the ORF label, with uncertain function. V lost 0 bases and J lost 8, with 10 bases in between. This CDR3 contains 13 residues. This chain's CDR3 is CASSQSTPLGYTF. The CDR3 DNA follows: TGCGCCAGCAGTCAATCGACACCCCTCGGCTACACCTTC.

The chain employs TRBV11-3 and TRBJ2-2; no clear D gene. V gave up 4 bases and J gave up 3 bases, with 6 bases separating them. CDR3 length equals 13 residues. Germline V gene sequence: CDR1 SGHNT, CDR2 YENEEA. The CDR3 here is CASSSTDTGELFF. In nucleotides, the CDR3 is TGTGCCAGCAGCTCCACGGACACCGGGGAGCTGTTTTTT.

The sample holds a few counts of this clone. V and J are TRBV5-1 and TRBJ2-2, with D perhaps TRBD1 (6 bases). This CDR3 spans 16 amino acids. V was shortened by 4 bases and J by 0 bases, with 13 bases between the two germline ends. Germline V gene sequence: CDR1 SGHRS, CDR2 YFSETQ. The CDR3 protein is CASSEGGAANTGELFF. The CDR3 region has the DNA TGCGCCAGCAGCGAAGGGGGAGCGGCGAACACCGGGGAGCTGTTTTTT.

This clone was observed a handful of times. The chain recombines TRBV6-5 with TRBJ2-2, with D possibly TRBD2 on 6 matching bases. Looked up from germline, CDR1 is MNHEY and CDR2 is SVGAGI. CDR3 length equals 16 residues. Trimming shortened V by 0 bases and J by 9 bases, and 17 bases separated the two germline ends. The CDR3 protein is CASSYSSGRDRRELFF. The CDR3 bases are TGTGCCAGCAGTTACTCTTCCGGGAGAGACCGCAGGGAGCTGTTTTTT.

The chain joins TRBV30 to TRBJ2-5; D remains unclear. The CDR3 runs 13 residues. Per germline, CDR1 GTSNPN and CDR2 SVGIG (reference sequence). Trimming stripped 0 bases from V and 1 base from J, with 6 bases between. CDR3 DNA sequence: TGTGCCTGGAGTGTACTTAGCCAAGAGACCCAGTACTTC. Translating gives CAWSVLSQETQYF.

This clone was seen more than once but under ten times. The CDR3 coding sequence is TGTGCCAGTAGTATCCGGCGGGGGGGGCACGAGCAGTTCTTC. The encoded protein is CASSIRRGGHEQFF. V gene TRBV19 combines with J gene TRBJ2-1, with 9 bases matching TRBD2. The germline CDR1 and CDR2 sequences are LNHDA and SQIVND (reference sequence). The CDR3 runs 14 residues. Losses at the gene ends were 3 bases for V and 10 bases for J; bases not matched to a gene: 7. Complete variable domain (other parts from reference TRBV19 and TRBJ2-1): DGGITQSPKYLFRKEGQNVTLSCEQNLNHDAMYWYRQDPGQGLRLIYYSQIVNDFQKGDIAEGYSVSREKKESFPLTVTSAQKNPTAFYLCASSIRRGGHEQFFGPGTRLTVL.

The chain joins TRBV5-6 to TRBJ1-5; 9 positions match TRBD1. CDR3 length: 15 amino acids. Germline values: CDR1 SGHDT, CDR2 YYEEEE. Losses at the gene ends were 4 bases for V and 6 bases for J; bases not matched to a gene: 8. The CDR3 DNA reads as TGTGCCAGCAGCCCTGACAGGGGGAATAGTCAGCCCCAGCATTTT. It codes for CASSPDRGNSQPQHF.

This clone was detected a few times. Distinct nucleotide sequences in the sample also encode this CDR3. The chain uses TRBV29-1 and TRBJ1-1; the D gene is possibly TRBD1 (6 bases). The CDR3 length is 13 residues. V was trimmed by 2 bases and J by 1 base, leaving 8 bases between them. Germline CDR1 SQVTM, CDR2 ANQGSEA. Written as DNA, the CDR3 is TGCAGCGTTGAAACAGGGAGGAACACTGAAGCTTTCTTT. The encoded protein is CSVETGRNTEAFF.

V is TRBV9 and J is TRBJ2-5; tentative D call: TRBD2 (6 bases). CDR1 SGDLS and CDR2 YYNGEE come from the germline V gene. V was pared by 4 bases and J by 5 bases, with 18 bases between. The CDR3 contains 15 residues. The chain's CDR3 is CASSRRGLGVETQYF. For the CDR3, the DNA is TGTGCCAGCAGCCGACGGGGACTGGGGGTGGAGACCCAGTACTTC.

This clone was seen a few times. This chain links TRBV6-5 with TRBJ2-7, with TRBD1 as a possible D gene (6 bases). This CDR3 contains 16 residues. In germline, CDR1 is MNHEY, CDR2 SVGAGI. V was cut by 2 bases and J by 2 bases, with 16 bases left in between. CDR3 region: CASSYRGHYTTYEQYF. The CDR3 bases are TGTGCCAGCAGTTACCGGGGACATTACACCACCTACGAGCAGTACTTC.

This clone was recorded a few times. In the same sample, other DNA sequences code for this CDR3. This rearrangement joins TRBV7-8 to TRBJ1-6, with TRBD1 matching over 9 bases. The germline V gene has CDR1 SGHVS and CDR2 FQNEAQ. The J segment lost 9 bases and the V segment lost 1 base, leaving 7 bases of the junction unmatched. The CDR3 extends over 16 amino acids. CDR3 bases: TGTGCCAGCAGCTTAGAGGGACAGGGAGTTAGTTCACCCCTCCACTTT. Translation gives CASSLEGQGVSSPLHF.

The V gene is TRBV7-3, the J gene TRBJ2-3; 8 bases match TRBD1. This CDR3 region has 16 residues. CDR1 is SGHTA, CDR2 FQGTGA, per germline. V lost 5 bases and J lost 6; bases outside the gene matches: 13. The CDR3 coding sequence is TGTGCCAGCAGCGCGGCCGGGACAGGAGTTGGGGATACGCAGTATTTT. Its protein is CASSAAGTGVGDTQYF.

The chain couples TRBV29-1 to TRBJ2-1; 8 nucleotides match TRBD2. The CDR3 spans 16 residues. V lost 6 bases to trimming and J lost 4 bases; unmatched junction nucleotides: 14. Per the germline V gene, CDR1 is SQVTM and CDR2 is ANQGSEA. The CDR3 region has the DNA TGCAGCGTACCAAATCATCCCGCGGGAGGTTACAATGAGCAGTTCTTC. This sequence encodes CSVPNHPAGGYNEQFF.

The chain recombines TRBV9 with TRBJ2-5, with 10 bases lining up with TRBD1. V gave up 5 bases and J gave up 4 bases; unmatched junction bases: 5. CDR1 is SGDLS, CDR2 YYNGEE, per germline. This CDR3 has 14 amino acids. The CDR3 DNA is TGTGCCAGCAGTCAAGGACAGGGGGGAGAGACCCAGTACTTC. It yields the protein CASSQGQGGETQYF.

This clone was observed a few times. V gene TRBV11-2 combines with J gene TRBJ2-3; the match to TRBD2 covers 11 bases. Germline V gene lookup returns CDR1 SGHAT and CDR2 FQNNGV. Trimming at V came to 1 base and at J to 2 bases, leaving 2 bases not matched to a gene. This CDR3 is built from 16 residues. The CDR3 reads CASSLGLAGNTDTQYF. CDR3 bases: TGTGCCAGCAGCTTAGGACTAGCGGGGAACACAGATACGCAGTATTTT.

This clone occurred a few times. The V and J genes are TRBV6-6 and TRBJ1-2; no firm D call. The germline V and J ends were trimmed by 2 bases and 4 bases, with 11 bases remaining between them. Germline V gene sequence: CDR1 MNHNY, CDR2 SVGAGI (reference sequence). This CDR3 spans 14 amino acids. CDR3: CASSYSGTLYGYTF. The CDR3 DNA is TGTGCCAGCAGTTACAGCGGCACCCTCTATGGCTACACCTTC.

The rearrangement joins TRBV5-1 to TRBJ2-1; TRBD2 matches 14 bases. The CDR3 has 19 residues. The germline CDR1 and CDR2 sequences are SGHRS and YFSETQ. With V trimmed by 1 base and J by 0 bases, 6 bases remained unmatched. In DNA, the CDR3 is TGCGCCAGCAGCTTGAGGACTAGCGGGGGGCCCAACTCCTACAATGAGCAGTTCTTC. Its protein product is CASSLRTSGGPNSYNEQFF.

The J gene is TRBJ2-7, the V gene TRBV28, with TRBD2 as a possible D gene (5 bases). The CDR3 has 13 residues. V dropped 7 bases and J dropped 0 bases, with 10 bases sitting between them. From germline, CDR1 is MDHEN and CDR2 SYDVKM. The chain's CDR3 is CASIAGVSYEQYF. DNA for the CDR3: TGTGCCAGCATCGCCGGGGTCTCCTACGAGCAGTACTTC.